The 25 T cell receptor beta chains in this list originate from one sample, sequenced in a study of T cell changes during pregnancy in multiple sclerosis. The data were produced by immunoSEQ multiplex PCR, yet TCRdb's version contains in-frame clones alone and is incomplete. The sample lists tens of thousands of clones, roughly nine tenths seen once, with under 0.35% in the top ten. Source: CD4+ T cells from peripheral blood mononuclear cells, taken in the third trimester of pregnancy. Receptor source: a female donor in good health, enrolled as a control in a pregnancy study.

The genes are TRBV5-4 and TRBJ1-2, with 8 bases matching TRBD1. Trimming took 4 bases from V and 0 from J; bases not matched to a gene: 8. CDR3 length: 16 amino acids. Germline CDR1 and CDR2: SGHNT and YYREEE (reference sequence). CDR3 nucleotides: TGTGCCAGCAGCCAAGGACAGGGCTCGGCTAACTATGGCTACACCTTC. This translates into CASSQGQGSANYGYTF.

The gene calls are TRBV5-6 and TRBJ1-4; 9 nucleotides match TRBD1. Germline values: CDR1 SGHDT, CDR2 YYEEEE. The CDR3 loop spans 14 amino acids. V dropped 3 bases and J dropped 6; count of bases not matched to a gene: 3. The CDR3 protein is CASSWTGVDEKLFF. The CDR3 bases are TGTGCCAGCAGCTGGACAGGGGTGGATGAAAAACTGTTTTTT.

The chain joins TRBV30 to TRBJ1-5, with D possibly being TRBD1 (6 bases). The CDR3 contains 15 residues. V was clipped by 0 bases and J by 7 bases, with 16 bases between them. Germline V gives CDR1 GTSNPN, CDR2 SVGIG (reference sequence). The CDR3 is CAWSVGQGSSQPQHF. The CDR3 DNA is TGTGCCTGGAGTGTGGGGCAGGGGAGTAGCCAGCCCCAGCATTTT. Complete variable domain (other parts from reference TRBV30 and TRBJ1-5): SQTIHQWPATLVQPVGSPLSLECTVEGTSNPNLYWYRQAAGRGLQLLFYSVGIGQISSEVPQNLSASRPQDRQFILSSKKLLLSDSGFYLCAWSVGQGSSQPQHFGDGTRLSIL.

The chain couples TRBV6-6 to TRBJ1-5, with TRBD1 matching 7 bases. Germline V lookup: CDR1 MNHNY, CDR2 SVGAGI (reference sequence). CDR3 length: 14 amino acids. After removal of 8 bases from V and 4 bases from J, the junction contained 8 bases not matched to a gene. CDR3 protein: CASGPSGGNQPQHF. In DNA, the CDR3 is TGTGCCAGCGGACCCTCAGGGGGTAATCAGCCCCAGCATTTT.

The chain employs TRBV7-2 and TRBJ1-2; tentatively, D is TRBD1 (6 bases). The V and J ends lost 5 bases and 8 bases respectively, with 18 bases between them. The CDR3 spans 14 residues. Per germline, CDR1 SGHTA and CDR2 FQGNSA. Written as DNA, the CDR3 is TGTGCCAGCAGCCAAAGGAACAGGGACGGCGGCTACACCTTC. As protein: CASSQRNRDGGYTF.

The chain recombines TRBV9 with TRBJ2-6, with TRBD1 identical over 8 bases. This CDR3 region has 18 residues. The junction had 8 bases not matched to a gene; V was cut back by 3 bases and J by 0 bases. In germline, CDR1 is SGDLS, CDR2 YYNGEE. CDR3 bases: TGTGCCAGCAGCGGTGGGGACAGGCTTTACTCTGGGGCCAACGTCCTGACTTTC. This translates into CASSGGDRLYSGANVLTF. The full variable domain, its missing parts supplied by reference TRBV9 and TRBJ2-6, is DSGVTQTPKHLITATGQRVTLRCSPRSGDLSVYWYQQSLDQGLQFLIQYYNGEERAKGNILERFSAQQFPDLHSELNLSSLELGDSALYFCASSGGDRLYSGANVLTFGAGSRLTVL.

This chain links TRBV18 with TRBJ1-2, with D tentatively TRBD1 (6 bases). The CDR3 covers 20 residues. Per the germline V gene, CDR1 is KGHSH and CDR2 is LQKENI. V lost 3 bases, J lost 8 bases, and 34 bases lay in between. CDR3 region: CASSPEIRLTRGQAGEGYTF. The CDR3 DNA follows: TGTGCCAGCTCACCCGAAATCAGGCTCACTCGGGGACAAGCCGGCGAAGGCTACACCTTC.

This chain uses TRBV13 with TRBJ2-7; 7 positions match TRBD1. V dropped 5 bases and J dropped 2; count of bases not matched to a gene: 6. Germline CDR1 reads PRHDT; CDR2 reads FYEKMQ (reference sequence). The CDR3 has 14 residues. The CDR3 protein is CASSLYRGAYEQYF. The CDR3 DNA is TGTGCCAGCAGCCTGTACAGGGGCGCCTACGAGCAGTACTTC.

The CDR3 bases are TGTGCCAGCAATACATATGACAGAGACACTGAAGCTTTCTTT. Residues: CASNTYDRDTEAFF. The chain links TRBV25-1 to TRBJ1-1; D might be TRBD1 (5 bases). The V end lost 7 bases, the J end lost 3 bases, and 15 bases lay between the germline ends. The CDR3 is 14 residues long. The germline V gene has CDR1 MGHDK and CDR2 SYGVNS.

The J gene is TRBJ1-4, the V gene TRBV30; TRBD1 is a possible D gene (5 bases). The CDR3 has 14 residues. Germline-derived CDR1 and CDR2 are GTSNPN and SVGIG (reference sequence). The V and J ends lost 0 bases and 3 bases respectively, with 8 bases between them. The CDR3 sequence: CAWSVGGSNEKLFF. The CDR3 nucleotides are TGTGCCTGGAGTGTTGGGGGGTCTAATGAAAAACTGTTTTTT.

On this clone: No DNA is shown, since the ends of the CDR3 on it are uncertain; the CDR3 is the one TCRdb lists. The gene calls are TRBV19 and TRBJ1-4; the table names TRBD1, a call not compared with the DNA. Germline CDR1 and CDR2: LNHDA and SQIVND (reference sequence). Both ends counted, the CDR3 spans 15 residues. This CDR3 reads CASTSEGQWNEKLFF.

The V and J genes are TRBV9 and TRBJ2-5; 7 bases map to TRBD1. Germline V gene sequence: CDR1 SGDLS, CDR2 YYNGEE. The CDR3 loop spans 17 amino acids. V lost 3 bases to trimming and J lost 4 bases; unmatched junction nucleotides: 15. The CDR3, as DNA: TGTGCCAGCAGCGCCTTAGGTAGGGGGCCTGCTGGAGAGACCCAGTACTTC. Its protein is CASSALGRGPAGETQYF.

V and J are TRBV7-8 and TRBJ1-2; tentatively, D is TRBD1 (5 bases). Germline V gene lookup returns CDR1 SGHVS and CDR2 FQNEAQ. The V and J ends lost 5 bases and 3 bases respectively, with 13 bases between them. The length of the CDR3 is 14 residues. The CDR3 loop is CASSLGRVDYGYTF. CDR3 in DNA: TGTGCCAGCAGCCTTGGCAGGGTCGACTATGGCTACACCTTC.

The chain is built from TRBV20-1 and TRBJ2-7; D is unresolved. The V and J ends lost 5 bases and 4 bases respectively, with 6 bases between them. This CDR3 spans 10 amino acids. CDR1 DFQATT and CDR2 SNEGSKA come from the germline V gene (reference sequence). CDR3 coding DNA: TGCAGTGCTCTCCTATACGAGCAGTACTTC. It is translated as CSALLYEQYF.

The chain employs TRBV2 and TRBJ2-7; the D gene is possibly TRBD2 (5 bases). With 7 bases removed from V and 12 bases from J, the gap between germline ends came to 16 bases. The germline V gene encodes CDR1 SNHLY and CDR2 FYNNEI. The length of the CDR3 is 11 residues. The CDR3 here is CASTRGAGGYF. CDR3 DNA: TGTGCCAGCACCCGCGGAGCCGGAGGGTACTTC. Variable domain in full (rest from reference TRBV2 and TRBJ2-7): EPEVTQTPSHQVTQMGQEVILRCVPISNHLYFYWYRQILGQKVEFLVSFYNNEISEKSEIFDDQFSVERPDGSNFTLKIRSTKLEDSAMYFCASTRGAGGYFGPGTRLTVT.

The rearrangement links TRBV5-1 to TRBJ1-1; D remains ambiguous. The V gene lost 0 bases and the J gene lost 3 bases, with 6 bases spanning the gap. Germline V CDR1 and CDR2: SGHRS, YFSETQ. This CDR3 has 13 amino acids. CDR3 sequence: CASSLVADTEAFF. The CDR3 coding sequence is TGCGCCAGCAGCTTGGTCGCGGACACTGAAGCTTTCTTT.

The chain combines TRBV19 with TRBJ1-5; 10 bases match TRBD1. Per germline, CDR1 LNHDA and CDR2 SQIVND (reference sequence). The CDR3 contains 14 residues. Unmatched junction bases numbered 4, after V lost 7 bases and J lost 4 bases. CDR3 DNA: TGTGCCAGTACGGGACAGGGGCGAAATCAGCCCCAGCATTTT. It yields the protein CASTGQGRNQPQHF.

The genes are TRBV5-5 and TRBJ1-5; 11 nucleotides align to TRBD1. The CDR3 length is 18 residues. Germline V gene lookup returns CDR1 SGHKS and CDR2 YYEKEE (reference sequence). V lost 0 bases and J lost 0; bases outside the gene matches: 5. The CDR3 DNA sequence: TGTGCCAGCAGCTTGGTTGGGACAGGGGGTTATAGCAATCAGCCCCAGCATTTT. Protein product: CASSLVGTGGYSNQPQHF.

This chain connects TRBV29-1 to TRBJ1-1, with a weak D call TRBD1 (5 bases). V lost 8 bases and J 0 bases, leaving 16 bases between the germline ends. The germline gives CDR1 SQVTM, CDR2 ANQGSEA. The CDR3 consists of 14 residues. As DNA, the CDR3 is TGCAGCTCTGTACGGCGGGGGATGAACACTGAAGCTTTCTTT. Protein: CSSVRRGMNTEAFF.

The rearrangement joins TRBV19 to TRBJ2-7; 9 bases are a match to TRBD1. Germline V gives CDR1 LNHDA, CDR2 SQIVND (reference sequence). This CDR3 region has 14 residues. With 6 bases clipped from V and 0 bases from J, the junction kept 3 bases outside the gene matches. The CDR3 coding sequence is TGTGCCAGTAGCTCGACAGGGGGCTCCTACGAGCAGTACTTC. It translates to CASSSTGGSYEQYF.

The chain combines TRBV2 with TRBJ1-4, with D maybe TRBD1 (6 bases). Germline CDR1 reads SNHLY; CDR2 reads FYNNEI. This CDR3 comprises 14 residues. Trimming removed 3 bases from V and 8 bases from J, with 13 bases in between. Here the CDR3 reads CASSEGRGGEKLFF. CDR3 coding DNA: TGTGCCAGCAGTGAGGGCAGGGGTGGGGAAAAACTGTTTTTT.

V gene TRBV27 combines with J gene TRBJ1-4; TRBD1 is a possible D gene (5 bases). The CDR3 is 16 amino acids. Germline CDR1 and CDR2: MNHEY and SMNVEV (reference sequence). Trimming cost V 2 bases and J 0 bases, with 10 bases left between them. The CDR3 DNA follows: TGTGCCAGCAGTTTAGGGGGGGACCCAACTAATGAAAAACTGTTTTTT. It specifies CASSLGGDPTNEKLFF.

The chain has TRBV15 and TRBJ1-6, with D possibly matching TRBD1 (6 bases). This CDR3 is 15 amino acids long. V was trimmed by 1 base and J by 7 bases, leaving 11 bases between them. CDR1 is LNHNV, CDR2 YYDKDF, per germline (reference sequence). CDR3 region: CATSRVRGQNSPLHF. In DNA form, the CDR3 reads TGTGCCACCAGCAGAGTCAGGGGTCAGAATTCACCCCTCCACTTT.

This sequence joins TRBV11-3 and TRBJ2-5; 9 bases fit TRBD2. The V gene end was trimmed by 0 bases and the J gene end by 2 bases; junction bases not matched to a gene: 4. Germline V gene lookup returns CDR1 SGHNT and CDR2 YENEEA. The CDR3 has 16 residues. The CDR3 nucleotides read TGTGCCAGCAGCTTAGATAGCGGGGGACCTCAAGAGACCCAGTACTTC. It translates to CASSLDSGGPQETQYF. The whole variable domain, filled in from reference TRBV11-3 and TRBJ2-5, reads EAGVVQSPRYKIIEKKQPVAFWCNPISGHNTLYWYLQNLGQGPELLIRYENEEAVDDSQLPKDRFSAERLKGVDSTLKIQPAELGDSAVYLCASSLDSGGPQETQYFGPGTRLLVL.

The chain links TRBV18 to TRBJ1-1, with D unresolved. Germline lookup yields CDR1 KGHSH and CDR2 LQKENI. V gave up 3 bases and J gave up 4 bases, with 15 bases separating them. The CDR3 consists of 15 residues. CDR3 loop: CASSPPVRGGTEAFF. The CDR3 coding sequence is TGTGCCAGCTCACCGCCCGTTAGAGGTGGCACTGAAGCTTTCTTT.